This TCR beta chain originates from a study of shared clonotypes between healthy human individuals. Study overall: Each donor's CD4 naive and CD4 memory cells filled three plates apiece, CD8 naive two, and CD8 memory one.

Overall study findings and caveats: Sampling used blood alone; tissue repertoires probably differ. Clonotype sharing among donors was expected to depend on sequencing depth.

Several immunoSEQ plates held equal portions of the genomic DNA taken from each subset. Repertoires were generated with immunoSEQ multiplex PCR, while TCRdb's copy carries only in-frame clones and drops some. Altogether 2 million to 3 million clones are present, over 85% being singletons, with the ten largest covering roughly 0.36%. CDR3 size: 13 residues. The germline gives CDR1 MNHEY, CDR2 SVGAGI. Trimming took 1 base from V and 5 from J, leaving 5 bases between them. This clone was counted once. Its target is unknown. The rearrangement links TRBV6-5 to TRBJ1-4; no clear D gene. The sequence came from a man aged 18 to 35 in good health. Some clones in this sample may be carry-over from other donors' samples. The sequenced sample consisted of naive CD4+ T cells from PBMCs. Subset described: CD45RA+ positively selected. In DNA form, the CDR3 reads TGTGCCAGCAGTTACTTTAAGAATGAAAAACTGTTTTTT. This gives the protein CASSYFKNEKLFF.